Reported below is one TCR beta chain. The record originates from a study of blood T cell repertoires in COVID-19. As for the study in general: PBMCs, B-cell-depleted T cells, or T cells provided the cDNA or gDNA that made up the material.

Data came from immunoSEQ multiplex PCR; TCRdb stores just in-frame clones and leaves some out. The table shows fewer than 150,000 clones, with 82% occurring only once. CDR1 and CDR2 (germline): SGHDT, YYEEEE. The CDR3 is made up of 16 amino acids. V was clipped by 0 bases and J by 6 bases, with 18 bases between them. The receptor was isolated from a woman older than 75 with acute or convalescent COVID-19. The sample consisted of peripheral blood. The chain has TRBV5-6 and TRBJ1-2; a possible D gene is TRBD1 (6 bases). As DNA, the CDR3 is TGTGCCAGCAGCTTGGTATCCGGCGAGGGGGTTAATGGCTACACCTTC. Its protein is CASSLVSGEGVNGYTF.